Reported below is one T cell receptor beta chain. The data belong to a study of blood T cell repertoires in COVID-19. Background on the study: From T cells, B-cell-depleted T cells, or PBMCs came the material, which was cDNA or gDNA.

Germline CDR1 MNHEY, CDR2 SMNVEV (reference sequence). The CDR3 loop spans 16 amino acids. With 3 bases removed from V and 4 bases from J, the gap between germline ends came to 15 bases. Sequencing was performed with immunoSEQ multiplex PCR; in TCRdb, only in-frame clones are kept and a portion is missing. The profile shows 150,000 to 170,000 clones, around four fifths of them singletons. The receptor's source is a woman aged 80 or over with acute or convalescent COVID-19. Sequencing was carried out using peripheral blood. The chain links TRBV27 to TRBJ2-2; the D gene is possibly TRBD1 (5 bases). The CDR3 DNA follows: TGTGCCAGCAGTTTGGCTTTGGGGCAGCTCACCGGGGAGCTGTTTTTT. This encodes CASSLALGQLTGELFF.